Reported below is one T cell receptor (beta chain). An approximately 180 ng quantity of DNA, 30,000 to 35,000 T cell genomes, went into the sorted-subset replicate PCRs. Clones were read by immunoSEQ multiplex PCR, and TCRdb kept only the in-frame ones, dropping some. The sample includes millions of clones, over 85% seen only once; the top ten take about 0.13%. None of the donors, who were healthy HIV-negative adults, had recently had acute infections or vaccinations. Those who donated, Caucasian adults without exception, all lived in Nashville, Tennessee. This sample is drawn from a study of shared clonotypes between healthy human individuals. Germline-derived CDR1 and CDR2 are SQVTM and ANQGSEA. This CDR3 contains 12 residues. V lost 4 bases, J lost 2 bases, and 8 bases lay in between.

Sequenced sample: naive CD4+ T cells sorted from blood. Subset described: CD45RA+ positively selected. This chain uses TRBV29-1 with TRBJ2-5; D call uncertain. The clonotype comes from a man between 18 and 35 years old in good health. In DNA form, the CDR3 reads TGCAGCGTTGCTGGGAATCAAGAGACCCAGTACTTC. Protein product: CSVAGNQETQYF.